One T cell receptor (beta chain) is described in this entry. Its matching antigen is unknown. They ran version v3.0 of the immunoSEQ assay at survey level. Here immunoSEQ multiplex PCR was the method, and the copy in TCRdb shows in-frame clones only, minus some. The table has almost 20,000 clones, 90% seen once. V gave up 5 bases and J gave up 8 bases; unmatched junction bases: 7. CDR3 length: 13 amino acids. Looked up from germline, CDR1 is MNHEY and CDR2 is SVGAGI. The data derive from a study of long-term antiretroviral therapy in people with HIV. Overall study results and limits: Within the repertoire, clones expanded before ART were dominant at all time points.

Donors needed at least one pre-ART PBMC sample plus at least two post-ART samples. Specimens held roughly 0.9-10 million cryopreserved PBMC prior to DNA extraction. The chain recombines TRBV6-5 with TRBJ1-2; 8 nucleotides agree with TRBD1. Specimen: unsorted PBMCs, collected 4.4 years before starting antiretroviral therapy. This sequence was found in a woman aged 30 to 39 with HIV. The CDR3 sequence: CASSADWDRGYTF. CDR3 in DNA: TGTGCCAGCAGTGCCGATTGGGACAGGGGCTACACCTTC.